This section outlines one TCR beta chain sequence together with its context. As yet, its antigen is unknown. This entry comes from a study of T cell responses to AZD1222 COVID-19 vaccine. Sequencing was performed with immunoSEQ multiplex PCR; in TCRdb, only in-frame clones are kept and a portion is missing. The data show more than 65,000 clones, approximately 82% seen once. The CDR3 covers 14 residues. V shed 6 bases and J 4 bases; nucleotides not matched to a gene: 7. CDR1 is SNHLY, CDR2 FYNNEI, per germline. Whole-study results and caveats: Spike-spanning, vaccine-associated CD4 TCRs were dominant at 160-218 and 743-854. Without day 14 samples, only post-peak T cell repertoires were studied. Donors were largely white British and mainly female; clonal diversity was possibly underestimated.

The sequence came from an adult who received the AZD1222 COVID-19 vaccine. The chain recombines TRBV2 with TRBJ1-1, with 8 bases that match TRBD1. The sample in question was peripheral blood, obtained 28 days after the second AZD1222 dose. CDR3: CASSGWQGATEAFF. CDR3 sequence (DNA): TGTGCCAGCAGCGGATGGCAGGGGGCCACTGAAGCTTTCTTT.